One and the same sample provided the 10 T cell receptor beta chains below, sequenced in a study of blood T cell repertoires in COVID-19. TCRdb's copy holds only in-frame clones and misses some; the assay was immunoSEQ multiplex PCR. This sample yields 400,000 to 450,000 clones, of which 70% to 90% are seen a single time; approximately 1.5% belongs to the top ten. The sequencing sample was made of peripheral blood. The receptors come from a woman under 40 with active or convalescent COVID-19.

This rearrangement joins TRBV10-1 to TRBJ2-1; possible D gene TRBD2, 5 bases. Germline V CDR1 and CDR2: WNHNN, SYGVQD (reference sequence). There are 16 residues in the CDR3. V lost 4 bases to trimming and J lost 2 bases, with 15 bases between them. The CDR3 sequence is CASSVFREAPYNEQFF. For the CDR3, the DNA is TGCGCCAGCAGTGTTTTCCGGGAAGCCCCCTACAATGAGCAGTTCTTC.

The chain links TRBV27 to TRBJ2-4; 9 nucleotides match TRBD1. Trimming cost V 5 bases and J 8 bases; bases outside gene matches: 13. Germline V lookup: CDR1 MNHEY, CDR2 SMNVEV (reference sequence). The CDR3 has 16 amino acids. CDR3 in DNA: TGTGCCAGCAGTAGATATACAGGGGGCTTAGTGGACATTCAGTACTTC. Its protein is CASSRYTGGLVDIQYF.

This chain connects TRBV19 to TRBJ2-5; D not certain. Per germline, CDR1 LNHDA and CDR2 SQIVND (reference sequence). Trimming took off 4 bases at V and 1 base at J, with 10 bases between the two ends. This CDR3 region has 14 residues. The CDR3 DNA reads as TGTGCCAGTAGTACGGTGGGCGTCCAAGAGACCCAGTACTTC. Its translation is CASSTVGVQETQYF.

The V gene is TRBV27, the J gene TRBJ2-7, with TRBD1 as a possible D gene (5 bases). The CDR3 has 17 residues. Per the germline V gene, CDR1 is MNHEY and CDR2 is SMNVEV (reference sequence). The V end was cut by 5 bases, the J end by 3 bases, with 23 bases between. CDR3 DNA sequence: TGTGCCAGCAGTCCTTACGCTCCTAGGGGCCCAATCTACGAGCAGTACTTC. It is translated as CASSPYAPRGPIYEQYF.

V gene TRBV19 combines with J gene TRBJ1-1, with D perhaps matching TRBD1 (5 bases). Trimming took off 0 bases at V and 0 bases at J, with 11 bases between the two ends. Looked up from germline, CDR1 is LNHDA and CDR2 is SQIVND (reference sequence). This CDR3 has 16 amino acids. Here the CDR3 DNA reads TGTGCCAGTAGTATAGAGGGCAGGGTGGTGAACACTGAAGCTTTCTTT. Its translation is CASSIEGRVVNTEAFF.

The CDR3 DNA reads TGTGCCAGCGCCGGCAGGAGCAATCAGCCCCAGCATTTT. It is translated as CASAGRSNQPQHF. The chain employs TRBV6-5 and TRBJ1-5; D unresolved. The CDR3 loop spans 13 amino acids. V was shortened by 8 bases and J by 1 base, with 9 bases between the two germline ends. The germline gives CDR1 MNHEY, CDR2 SVGAGI.

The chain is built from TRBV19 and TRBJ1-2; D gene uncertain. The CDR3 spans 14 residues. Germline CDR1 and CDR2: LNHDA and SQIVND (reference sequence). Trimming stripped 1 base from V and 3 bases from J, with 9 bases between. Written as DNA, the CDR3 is TGTGCCAGTAGTATAGTTCCCGGGGACTATGGCTACACCTTC. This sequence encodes CASSIVPGDYGYTF.

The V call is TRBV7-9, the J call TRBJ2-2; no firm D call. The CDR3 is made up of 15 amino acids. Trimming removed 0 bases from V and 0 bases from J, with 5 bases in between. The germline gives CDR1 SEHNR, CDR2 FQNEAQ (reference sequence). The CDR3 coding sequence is TGTGCCAGCAGCTTAGCGTATCCGAACACCGGGGAGCTGTTTTTT. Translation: CASSLAYPNTGELFF. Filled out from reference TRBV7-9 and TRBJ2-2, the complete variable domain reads DTGVSQNPRHKITKRGQNVTFRCDPISEHNRLYWYRQTLGQGPEFLTYFQNEAQLEKSRLLSDRFSAERPKGSFSTLEIQRTEQGDSAMYLCASSLAYPNTGELFFGEGSRLTVL.

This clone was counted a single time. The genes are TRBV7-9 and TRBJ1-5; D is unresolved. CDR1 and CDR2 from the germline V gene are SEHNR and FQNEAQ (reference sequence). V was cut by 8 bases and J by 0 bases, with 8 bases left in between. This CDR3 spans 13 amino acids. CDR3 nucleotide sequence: TGTGCCAGCGCAACCTATAGCAATCAGCCCCAGCATTTT. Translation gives CASATYSNQPQHF.

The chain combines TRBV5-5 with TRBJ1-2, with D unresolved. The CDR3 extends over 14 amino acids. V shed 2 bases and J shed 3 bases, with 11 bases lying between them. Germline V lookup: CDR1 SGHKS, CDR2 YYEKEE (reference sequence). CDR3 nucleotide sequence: TGTGCCAGCAGCTTCGCCGGGAACGACTATGGCTACACCTTC. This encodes CASSFAGNDYGYTF.